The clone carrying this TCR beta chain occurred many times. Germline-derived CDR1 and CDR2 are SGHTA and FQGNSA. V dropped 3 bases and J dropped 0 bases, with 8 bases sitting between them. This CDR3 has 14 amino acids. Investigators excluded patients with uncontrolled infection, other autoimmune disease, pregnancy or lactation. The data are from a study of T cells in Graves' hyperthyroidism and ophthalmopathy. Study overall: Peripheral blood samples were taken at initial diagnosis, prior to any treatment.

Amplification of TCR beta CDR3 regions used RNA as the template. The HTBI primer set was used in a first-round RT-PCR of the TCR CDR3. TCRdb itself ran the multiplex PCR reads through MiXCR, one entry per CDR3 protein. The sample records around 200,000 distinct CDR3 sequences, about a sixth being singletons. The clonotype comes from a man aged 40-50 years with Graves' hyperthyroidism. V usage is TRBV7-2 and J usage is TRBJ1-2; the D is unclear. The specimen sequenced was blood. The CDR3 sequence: CASSFSQANYGYTF. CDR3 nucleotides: TGTGCCAGCAGCTTCTCGCAAGCTAACTATGGCTACACCTTC.